This entry is about one T cell receptor (beta chain). Generated by immunoSEQ multiplex PCR, the TCRdb table keeps only in-frame clones and is missing some. This sample has 75,000 to 100,000 clones, with nearly 90% found just once. The record originates from a study of blood T cell repertoires in COVID-19. Study overall: Sites in the United States, Italy and Spain provided acute and convalescent COVID-19 samples. T cells, B-cell-depleted T cells, or PBMCs provided the cDNA or gDNA that served as material.

Germline CDR1 reads LGHDT; CDR2 reads YNNKEL (reference sequence). V lost 2 bases to trimming and J lost 9 bases, with 14 bases between them. The CDR3 sequence is 15 residues long. The specimen was peripheral blood. The chain is built from TRBV3-1 (or the pseudogene TRBV3-2) and TRBJ1-6; D is possibly TRBD1 (5 bases). The TCR originated in a man between 65 and 85 years old with acute or convalescent COVID-19. Here the CDR3 DNA reads TGTGCCAGCAGCCAACCGGCCGGGGGAGGTTCACCCCTCCACTTT. It specifies CASSQPAGGGSPLHF.